The next 21 T cell receptor beta chains were all read from a single sample in a study of regulatory dendritic cells for organ transplantation. Clones were read by immunoSEQ multiplex PCR, and TCRdb kept only the in-frame ones, dropping some. Found here are roughly 8,500 clones, 60% to 70% of them singletons; the top ten hold around 3.8%. Sorted subsets were CFSE-labeled and cultured less than six days with allogeneic dendritic cells. Their antigen targets remain unknown. The sequencing sample was made of memory CD4+ T cells from blood cultured with dendritic cells. The subset was: CD45RO+ memory T cells. The receptor source for this set is a human donor in good health.

Only a few counts were recorded for this clone. For the CDR3, the DNA is TGCGCCAGCAGCCAGGAACTGGGAGTCCAGGGCTACACCTTC. Translated: CASSQELGVQGYTF. The V and J genes are TRBV5-1 and TRBJ1-2, with D hard to call. Germline CDR1 is SGHRS and CDR2 is YFSETQ. The CDR3 spans 14 residues. V was pared by 4 bases and J by 8 bases, with 18 bases between.

This clone was detected a few times. The chain links TRBV9 to TRBJ1-2, with 9 bases lining up with TRBD1. The CDR3 is made up of 15 amino acids. Trimming at V came to 3 bases and at J to 3 bases, leaving 6 bases not matched to a gene. From germline, CDR1 is SGDLS and CDR2 YYNGEE. CDR3 DNA: TGTGCCAGCAGCGCCCGGGACAGGGTGCACTATGGCTACACCTTC. This codes for CASSARDRVHYGYTF.

The chain couples TRBV19 to TRBJ2-6; 7 positions agree with TRBD1. CDR3 size: 16 residues. Trimming cost V 5 bases and J 4 bases; bases outside gene matches: 8. Per germline, CDR1 LNHDA and CDR2 SQIVND (reference sequence). As DNA, the CDR3 is TGTGCCAGTAGTCCAACAGGGGCGCAGGGGGCCAACGTCCTGACTTTC. This sequence encodes CASSPTGAQGANVLTF.

The chain uses TRBV4-3 and TRBJ1-6, with 7 bases lining up with TRBD1. Unmatched junction bases numbered 9, after V lost 4 bases and J lost 6 bases. There are 16 residues in the CDR3. Germline CDR1 and CDR2: LGHNA and YSLEER. CDR3 sequence: CASSPIGRDSNSPLHF. CDR3 nucleotides: TGCGCCAGCAGCCCCATAGGTAGGGACAGTAATTCACCCCTCCACTTT.

This clone was counted a few times. V and J are TRBV19 and TRBJ2-1, with 13 bases aligning to TRBD2. The V segment lost 4 bases and the J segment 5 bases; nucleotides outside the gene matches: 2. CDR3 length: 15 amino acids. Germline V gene lookup returns CDR1 LNHDA and CDR2 SQIVND (reference sequence). CDR3 in amino acids: CASSRTSGGNNEQFF. The CDR3 bases are TGTGCCAGTAGTAGGACTAGCGGGGGAAACAATGAGCAGTTCTTC.

The chain combines TRBV5-4 with TRBJ2-7; D is possibly TRBD2 (6 bases). CDR3 length: 15 amino acids. Germline V gene data show CDR1 as SGHNT and CDR2 as YYREEE (reference sequence). Trimming took off 0 bases at V and 1 base at J, with 11 bases between the two ends. CDR3 nucleotide sequence: TGTGCCAGCAGCTTGGCTAGCGCAAGTTCCTACGAGCAGTACTTC. Protein: CASSLASASSYEQYF.

This clone was detected only a few times. The chain is built from TRBV4-1 and TRBJ1-1; maybe TRBD1 (6 bases). The CDR3 loop spans 15 amino acids. V was trimmed by 3 bases and J by 4 bases, leaving 15 bases between them. Germline V gene lookup returns CDR1 MGHRA and CDR2 YSYEKL. The CDR3 is CASSHLTGRGTEAFF. CDR3 DNA: TGCGCCAGCAGCCACCTTACAGGGAGGGGCACTGAAGCTTTCTTT.

This clone was seen just once. This chain joins TRBV4-1 and TRBJ2-1, with D perhaps matching TRBD2 (6 bases). This CDR3 comprises 16 residues. V was trimmed by 4 bases and J by 0 bases, leaving 13 bases between them. Germline V gene sequence: CDR1 MGHRA, CDR2 YSYEKL. The CDR3 coding sequence is TGCGCCAGCAGCCGTGATCGGGGGAGCTCCTACAATGAGCAGTTCTTC. As protein: CASSRDRGSSYNEQFF.

The rearrangement uses TRBV19 and TRBJ1-5; weak D call: TRBD1 (6 bases). Deletions cut 9 bases from V and 3 bases from J, with 15 bases between. The germline V gene encodes CDR1 LNHDA and CDR2 SQIVND (reference sequence). The CDR3 spans 14 residues. CDR3 nucleotide sequence: TGTGCCAGCAGACAGGACCGGGCCAATCAGCCCCAGCATTTT. It codes for CASRQDRANQPQHF.

V is TRBV18 and J is TRBJ1-5; 10 bases align to TRBD1. The germline gives CDR1 KGHSH, CDR2 LQKENI. The CDR3 loop spans 16 amino acids. After removal of 3 bases from V and 4 bases from J, the junction contained 6 bases not matched to a gene. CDR3 residues: CASSPGTGAVNQPQHF. CDR3 sequence (DNA): TGTGCCAGCTCACCCGGGACAGGGGCGGTAAATCAGCCCCAGCATTTT.

The chain combines TRBV6-4 with TRBJ1-1; possible D gene TRBD1, 5 bases. The CDR3 extends over 15 amino acids. Trimming took off 2 bases at V and 1 base at J, with 11 bases between the two ends. Germline-derived CDR1 and CDR2 are MRHNA and SNTAGT. CDR3 nucleotide sequence: TGTGCCAGCAGTGACGGGGGGGGGACGAACACTGAAGCTTTCTTT. The encoded protein is CASSDGGGTNTEAFF.

The sample holds one count of this clone. The rearrangement uses TRBV10-1 and TRBJ1-1, with TRBD1 matching 7 bases. Germline CDR1 WNHNN, CDR2 SYGVQD (reference sequence). Trimming at V came to 6 bases and at J to 10 bases, leaving 14 bases not matched to a gene. The CDR3 consists of 14 residues. Written as DNA, the CDR3 is TGCGCCAGCAGAGGAGCGACAGGGTGGTCCGGAGCTTTCTTT. Protein sequence: CASRGATGWSGAFF.

The gene calls are TRBV5-1 and TRBJ2-2, with D possibly matching TRBD2 (6 bases). The CDR3 is made up of 14 amino acids. The V end lost 3 bases, the J end lost 3 bases, and 9 bases lay between the germline ends. Per the germline V gene, CDR1 is SGHRS and CDR2 is YFSETQ. The CDR3: CASSSGVDTGELFF. The CDR3 bases are TGCGCCAGCAGCTCGGGGGTTGACACCGGGGAGCTGTTTTTT.

This clone was seen a few times. This chain links TRBV6-5 with TRBJ2-5; D call uncertain. The CDR3 is 13 amino acids. Per germline, CDR1 MNHEY and CDR2 SVGAGI. Between the trimmed V and J ends, which lost 4 bases and 5 bases, there was a span of 11 bases. In DNA form, the CDR3 reads TGTGCCAGCAGTTCGGGTTTGAGGGAGACCCAGTACTTC. Encoded protein: CASSSGLRETQYF.

V usage is TRBV7-2 and J usage is TRBJ2-4; no firm D call. Trimming stripped 5 bases from V and 5 bases from J, with 16 bases between. Looked up from germline, CDR1 is SGHTA and CDR2 is FQGNSA. This CDR3 is 15 amino acids long. CDR3 protein: CASSLDISPENIQYF. The CDR3 nucleotides read TGTGCCAGCAGCCTTGACATTTCTCCAGAAAACATTCAGTACTTC.

The chain employs TRBV11-3 and TRBJ2-5; D perhaps matches TRBD2 (6 bases). The CDR3 has 15 residues. V lost 5 bases and J 5 bases, leaving 18 bases between the germline ends. Germline V gene lookup returns CDR1 SGHNT and CDR2 YENEEA. CDR3 DNA: TGTGCCAGCAGCCCCTCGGAAGGGAGGAGTGAGACCCAGTACTTC. Protein product: CASSPSEGRSETQYF.

V and J are TRBV13 and TRBJ2-3, with 12 positions matching TRBD2. The length of the CDR3 is 17 residues. Germline V gives CDR1 PRHDT, CDR2 FYEKMQ (reference sequence). V lost 1 base, J lost 3 bases, and 5 bases stayed unmatched. DNA for the CDR3: TGTGCCAGCAGCTTAGTTGGACTAGCGGGGACAACAGATACGCAGTATTTT. Translation gives CASSLVGLAGTTDTQYF.

This clone is judged medium-sized (0.01 to 0.1%). V gene TRBV18 combines with J gene TRBJ1-1, with TRBD1 as a possible D gene (5 bases). Looked up from germline, CDR1 is KGHSH and CDR2 is LQKENI. With 5 bases removed from V and 1 base from J, the gap between germline ends came to 8 bases. This CDR3 is built from 13 residues. Here the CDR3 DNA reads TGTGCCAGCTCATCTGGACAGAACACTGAAGCTTTCTTT. Protein product: CASSSGQNTEAFF.

This clone is medium-sized in the sample. V gene TRBV11-2 combines with J gene TRBJ2-7, with 7 nucleotides matching TRBD1. This CDR3 has 14 amino acids. V shed 5 bases and J 7 bases; nucleotides not matched to a gene: 11. Germline V CDR1 and CDR2: SGHAT, FQNNGV. CDR3 sequence: CASSPSQGLGEQYF. CDR3 sequence (DNA): TGTGCCAGCAGCCCCTCACAGGGGTTGGGGGAGCAGTACTTC.

The J gene is TRBJ1-2, the V gene TRBV29-1, with a tentative D call TRBD1 (6 bases). Between the trimmed V and J ends, which lost 6 bases and 4 bases, there was a span of 21 bases. This CDR3 comprises 15 residues. CDR1 and CDR2 from the germline V gene are SQVTM and ANQGSEA. CDR3 residues: CSVAEGKGGSYGYTF. The CDR3 bases are TGCAGCGTCGCCGAGGGGAAGGGGGGGAGCTATGGCTACACCTTC.

This clone appeared a few times. The chain recombines TRBV7-2 with TRBJ1-3; perhaps TRBD1 as D (5 bases). CDR1 is SGHTA, CDR2 FQGNSA, per germline. Trimming stripped 3 bases from V and 8 bases from J, with 17 bases between. CDR3 length: 15 residues. CDR3 nucleotide sequence: TGTGCCAGCAGCTTCGCTTCTGGGACGGGAGACACCATATATTTT. Its translation is CASSFASGTGDTIYF. The full variable domain, its missing parts supplied by reference TRBV7-2 and TRBJ1-3, is GAGVSQSPSNKVTEKGKDVELRCDPISGHTALYWYRQSLGQGLEFLIYFQGNSAPDKSGLPSDRFSAERTGGSVSTLTIQRTQQEDSAVYLCASSFASGTGDTIYFGEGSWLTVV.